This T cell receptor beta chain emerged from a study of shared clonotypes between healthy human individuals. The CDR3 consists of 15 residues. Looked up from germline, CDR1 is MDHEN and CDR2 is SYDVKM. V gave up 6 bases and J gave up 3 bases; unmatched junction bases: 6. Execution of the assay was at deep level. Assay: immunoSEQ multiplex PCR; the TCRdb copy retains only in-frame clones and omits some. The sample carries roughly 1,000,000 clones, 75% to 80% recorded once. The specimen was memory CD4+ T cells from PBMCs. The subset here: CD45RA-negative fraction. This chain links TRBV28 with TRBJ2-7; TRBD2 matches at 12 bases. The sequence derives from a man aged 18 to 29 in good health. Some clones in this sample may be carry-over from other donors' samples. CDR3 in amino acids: CASRLTSGRFYEQYF. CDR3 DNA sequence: TGTGCCAGCAGGTTGACTAGCGGGAGATTCTACGAGCAGTACTTC. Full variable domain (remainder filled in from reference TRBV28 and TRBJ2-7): DVKVTQSSRYLVKRTGEKVFLECVQDMDHENMFWYRQDPGLGLRLIYFSYDVKMKEKGDIPEGYSVSREKKERFSLILESASTNQTSMYLCASRLTSGRFYEQYFGPGTRLTVT.